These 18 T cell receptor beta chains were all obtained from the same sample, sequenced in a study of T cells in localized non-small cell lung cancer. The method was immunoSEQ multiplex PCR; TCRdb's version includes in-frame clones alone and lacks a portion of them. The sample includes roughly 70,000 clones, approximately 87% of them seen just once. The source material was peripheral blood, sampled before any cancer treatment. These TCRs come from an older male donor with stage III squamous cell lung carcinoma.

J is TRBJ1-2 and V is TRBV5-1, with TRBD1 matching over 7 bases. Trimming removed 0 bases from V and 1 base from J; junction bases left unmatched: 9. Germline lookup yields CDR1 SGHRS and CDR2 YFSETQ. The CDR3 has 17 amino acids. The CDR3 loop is CASSLGVDRIYNYGYTF. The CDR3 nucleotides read TGCGCCAGCAGCTTGGGAGTGGACAGGATATATAACTATGGCTACACCTTC.

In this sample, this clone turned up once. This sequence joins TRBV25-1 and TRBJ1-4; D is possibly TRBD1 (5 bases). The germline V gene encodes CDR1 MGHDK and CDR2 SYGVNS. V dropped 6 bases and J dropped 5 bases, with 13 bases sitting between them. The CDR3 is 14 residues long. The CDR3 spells CASRGQGWNEKLFF. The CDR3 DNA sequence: TGTGCCAGCAGGGGGCAGGGCTGGAATGAAAAACTGTTTTTT.

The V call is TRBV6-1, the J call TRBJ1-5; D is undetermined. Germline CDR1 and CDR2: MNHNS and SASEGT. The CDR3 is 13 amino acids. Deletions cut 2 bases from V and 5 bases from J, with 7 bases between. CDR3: CASSERWDQPQHF. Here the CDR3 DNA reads TGTGCCAGCAGTGAAAGGTGGGATCAGCCCCAGCATTTT.

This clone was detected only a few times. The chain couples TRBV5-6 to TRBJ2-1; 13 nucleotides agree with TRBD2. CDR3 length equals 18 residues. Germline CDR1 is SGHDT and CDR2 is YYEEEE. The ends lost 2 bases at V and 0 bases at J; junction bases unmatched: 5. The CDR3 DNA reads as TGTGCCAGCAGCTTTAGGACTAGCGGGGGAAGCTCCTACAATGAGCAGTTCTTC. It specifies CASSFRTSGGSSYNEQFF.

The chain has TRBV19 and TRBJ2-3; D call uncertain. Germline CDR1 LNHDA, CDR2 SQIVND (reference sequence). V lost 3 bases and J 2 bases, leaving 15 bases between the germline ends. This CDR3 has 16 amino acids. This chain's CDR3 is CASSIKGTHYTDTQYF. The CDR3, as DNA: TGTGCCAGTAGTATTAAGGGAACACATTACACAGATACGCAGTATTTT.

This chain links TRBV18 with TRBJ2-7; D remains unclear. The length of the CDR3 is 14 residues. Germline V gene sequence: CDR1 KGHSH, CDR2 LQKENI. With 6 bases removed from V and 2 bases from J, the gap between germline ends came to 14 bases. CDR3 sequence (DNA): TGTGCCAGCTCTCTAAGGGCAGAGACCTACGAGCAGTACGTC. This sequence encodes CASSLRAETYEQYV.

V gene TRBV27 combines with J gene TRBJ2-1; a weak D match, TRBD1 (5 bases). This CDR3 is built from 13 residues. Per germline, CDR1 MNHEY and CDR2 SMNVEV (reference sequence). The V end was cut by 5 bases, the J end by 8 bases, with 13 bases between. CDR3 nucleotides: TGTGCCAGCAGTGTATTTTGGGGCGATGAGCAGTTCTTC. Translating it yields CASSVFWGDEQFF.

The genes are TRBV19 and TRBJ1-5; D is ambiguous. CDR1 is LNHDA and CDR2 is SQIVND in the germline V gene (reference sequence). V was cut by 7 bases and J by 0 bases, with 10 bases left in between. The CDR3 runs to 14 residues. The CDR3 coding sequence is TGTGCCAGTATAGCTGTTAATAGCAATCAGCCCCAGCATTTT. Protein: CASIAVNSNQPQHF.

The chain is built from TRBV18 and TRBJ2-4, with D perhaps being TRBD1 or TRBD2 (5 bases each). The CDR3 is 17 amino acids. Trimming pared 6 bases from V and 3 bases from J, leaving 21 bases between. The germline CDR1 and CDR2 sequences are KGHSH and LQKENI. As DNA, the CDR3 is TGTGCCAGCTCTCTATGGGACGGGGAGCTGGTCAAAAACATTCAGTACTTC. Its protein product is CASSLWDGELVKNIQYF.

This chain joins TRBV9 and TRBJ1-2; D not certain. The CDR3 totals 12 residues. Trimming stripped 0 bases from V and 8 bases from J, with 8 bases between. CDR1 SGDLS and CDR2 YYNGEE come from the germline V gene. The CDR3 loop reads CASSVGVGGYTF. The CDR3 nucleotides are TGTGCCAGCAGCGTAGGGGTGGGCGGCTACACCTTC.

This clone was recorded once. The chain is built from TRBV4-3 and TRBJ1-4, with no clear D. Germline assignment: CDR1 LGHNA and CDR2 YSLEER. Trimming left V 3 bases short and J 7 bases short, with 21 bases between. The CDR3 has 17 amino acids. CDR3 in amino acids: CASSQELQTQWGEKLFF. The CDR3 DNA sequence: TGCGCCAGCAGCCAGGAACTCCAGACTCAATGGGGTGAAAAACTGTTTTTT.

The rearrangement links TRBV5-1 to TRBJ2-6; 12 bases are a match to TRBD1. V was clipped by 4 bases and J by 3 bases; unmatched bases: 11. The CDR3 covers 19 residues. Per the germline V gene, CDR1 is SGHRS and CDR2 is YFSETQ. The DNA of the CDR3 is TGCGCCAGCAGCCAAATGACCGGGACAGGGGGCGGTGGGGCCAACGTCCTGACTTTC. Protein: CASSQMTGTGGGGANVLTF.

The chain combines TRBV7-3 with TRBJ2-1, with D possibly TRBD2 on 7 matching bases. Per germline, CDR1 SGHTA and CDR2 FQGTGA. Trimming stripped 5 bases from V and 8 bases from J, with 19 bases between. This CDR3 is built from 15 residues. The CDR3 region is CASSAERGGRHEQFF. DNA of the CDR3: TGTGCCAGCAGCGCAGAGAGGGGGGGACGGCATGAGCAGTTCTTC. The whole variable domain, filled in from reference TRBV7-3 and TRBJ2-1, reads GAGVSQTPSNKVTEKGKYVELRCDPISGHTALYWYRQSLGQGPEFLIYFQGTGAADDSGLPNDRFFAVRPEGSVSTLKIQRTERGDSAVYLCASSAERGGRHEQFFGPGTRLTVL.

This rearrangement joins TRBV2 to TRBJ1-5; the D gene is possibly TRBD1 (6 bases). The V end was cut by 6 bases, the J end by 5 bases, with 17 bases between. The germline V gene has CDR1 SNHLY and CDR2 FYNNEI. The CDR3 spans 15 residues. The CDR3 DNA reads TGTGCCAGCAGCCTCCGGGACACAAGGGATCAGCCCCAGCATTTT. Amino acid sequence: CASSLRDTRDQPQHF.

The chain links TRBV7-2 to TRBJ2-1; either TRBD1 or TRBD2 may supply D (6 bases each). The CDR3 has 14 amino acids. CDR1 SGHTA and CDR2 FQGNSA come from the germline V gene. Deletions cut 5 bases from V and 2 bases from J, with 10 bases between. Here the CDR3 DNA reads TGTGCCAGCAGCCGGGGGCTTCCCTACAATGAGCAGTTCTTC. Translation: CASSRGLPYNEQFF.

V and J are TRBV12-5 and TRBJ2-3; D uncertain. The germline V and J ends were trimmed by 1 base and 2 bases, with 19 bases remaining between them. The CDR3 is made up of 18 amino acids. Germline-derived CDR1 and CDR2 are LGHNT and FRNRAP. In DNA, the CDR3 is TGTGCTAGTGGTTTGGCAACCCAGAGAGCCCCCTACACAGATACGCAGTATTTT. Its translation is CASGLATQRAPYTDTQYF.

CDR3 protein: CASSRTGQVVYNSPLHF. In nucleotides, the CDR3 is TGTGCCAGCAGCCGTACGGGACAGGTCGTCTATAATTCACCCCTCCACTTT. The chain carries TRBV7-6 and TRBJ1-6, with TRBD1 identical over 8 bases. This CDR3 has 17 residues. CDR1 and CDR2 (germline): SGHVS, FNYEAQ. V dropped 5 bases and J dropped 3; count of bases not matched to a gene: 9.

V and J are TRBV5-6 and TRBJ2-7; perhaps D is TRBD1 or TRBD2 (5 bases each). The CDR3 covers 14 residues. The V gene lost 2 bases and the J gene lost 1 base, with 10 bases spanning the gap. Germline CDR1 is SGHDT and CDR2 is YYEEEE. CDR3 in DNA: TGTGCCAGCAGCTTCGGGACCCTGTCCTACGAGCAGTACTTC. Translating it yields CASSFGTLSYEQYF. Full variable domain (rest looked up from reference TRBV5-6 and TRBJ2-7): DAGVTQSPTHLIKTRGQQVTLRCSPKSGHDTVSWYQQALGQGPQFIFQYYEEEERQRGNFPDRFSGHQFPNYSSELNVNALLLGDSALYLCASSFGTLSYEQYFGPGTRLTVT.